Listed below are T cell receptor beta chains from one sample, sequenced in a study of OX40 agonist ivuxolimab in advanced cancers. TCRdb keeps only in-frame clones here, not all; method: immunoSEQ multiplex PCR. The sample consists of 25,000 or so clones, about four fifths of them appearing once. Sequencing used CD4+ or CD8+ T cells sorted from blood, obtained in a trial of the OX40 agonist ivuxolimab. These receptor sequences come from an adult with an advanced solid tumor such as melanoma, head and neck, liver or kidney cancer. Both conserved end residues are part of each CDR3. D genes are given only for firm matches. Size values are once, few and many counts, or a class for expanded clones, and some rows have none.

D gene: .; J gene: TRBJ2-3; V gene: TRBV28; clone size: few; CDR3 DNA: TGTGCCAGCACGGACAGCCACAATACGCAGTATTTT; CDR3 protein: CASTDSHNTQYF
D gene: TRBD1; J gene: TRBJ1-1; V gene: TRBV6-1; clone size: .; CDR3 DNA: TGTGCCAGCAGCTTGACAGGGATGAACACTGAAGCTTTCTTT; CDR3 protein: CASSLTGMNTEAFF
D gene: .; J gene: TRBJ1-1; V gene: TRBV5-4; clone size: .; CDR3 DNA: TGTGCCAGCAGCCAGCCGGACAGCCGAGGCACTGAAGCTTTCTTT; CDR3 protein: CASSQPDSRGTEAFF
D gene: .; J gene: TRBJ1-2; V gene: TRBV6-6; clone size: .; CDR3 DNA: TGTGCCAGCACCCAAACTGGTGGTGGCTACACCTTC; CDR3 protein: CASTQTGGGYTF
D gene: TRBD2; J gene: TRBJ2-3; V gene: TRBV7-9; clone size: .; CDR3 DNA: TGTGCCAGCAGCCCCTGGACTAGCGGGGGGGCCGATACGCAGTATTTT; CDR3 protein: CASSPWTSGGADTQYF
D gene: TRBD1; J gene: TRBJ1-2; V gene: TRBV4-3; clone size: few; CDR3 DNA: TGCGCCAGCAGCCCCCGGGGAACAGGGGAATATGGCTACACCTTC; CDR3 protein: CASSPRGTGEYGYTF
D gene: .; J gene: TRBJ1-2; V gene: TRBV5-1; clone size: .; CDR3 DNA: TGCGCCAGCAGCTTGGGTGACAGCTCTAACTATGGCTACACCTTC; CDR3 protein: CASSLGDSSNYGYTF
D gene: TRBD1; J gene: TRBJ2-4; V gene: TRBV28; clone size: .; CDR3 DNA: TGTGCCAGCAGGCGCGGACAGGGGCTCATTCAGTACTTC; CDR3 protein: CASRRGQGLIQYF
D gene: .; J gene: TRBJ2-7; V gene: TRBV13; clone size: .; CDR3 DNA: TGTGCCAGCAGCATAGCTAGTGAGCAGTACTTC; CDR3 protein: CASSIASEQYF
D gene: .; J gene: TRBJ1-4; V gene: TRBV2; clone size: once; CDR3 DNA: TGTGCCAGCAGCCCCCGCCGGTTAAGCGGTGAAAAACTGTTTTTT; CDR3 protein: CASSPRRLSGEKLFF
D gene: .; J gene: TRBJ2-5; V gene: TRBV5-1; clone size: .; CDR3 DNA: TGCGCCAGCAGCTTGTTAACGGTCGGGGAGACCCAGTACTTC; CDR3 protein: CASSLLTVGETQYF
D gene: .; J gene: TRBJ1-1; V gene: TRBV11-2; clone size: few; CDR3 DNA: TGTGCCAGCAGCTTAGATCGGGGAAGAGGGGCTTTCTTT; CDR3 protein: CASSLDRGRGAFF
D gene: TRBD2; J gene: TRBJ2-2; V gene: TRBV6-6; clone size: .; CDR3 DNA: TGTGCCAGCAGACCCGGACTAGCAGGAGGGGAGCTGTTTTTT; CDR3 protein: CASRPGLAGGELFF
D gene: .; J gene: TRBJ1-1; V gene: TRBV19; clone size: .; CDR3 DNA: TGTGCCAGTAGGGGGGATCGAAGGACTGAAGCTTTCTTT; CDR3 protein: CASRGDRRTEAFF
D gene: .; J gene: TRBJ1-4; V gene: TRBV7-2; clone size: .; CDR3 DNA: TGTGCCAGCAGCTTAGAGGCAGCGGGAGAAAAACTGTTTTTT; CDR3 protein: CASSLEAAGEKLFF
D gene: .; J gene: TRBJ2-3; V gene: TRBV7-2; clone size: .; CDR3 DNA: TGTGCCAGCAGCTTAGAGGCTAGGAATCCGCAGTATTTT; CDR3 protein: CASSLEARNPQYF
D gene: .; J gene: TRBJ1-1; V gene: TRBV5-1; clone size: .; CDR3 DNA: TGCGCCAGCAGCTCACCCGGGGGAGGCACTGAAGCTTTCTTT; CDR3 protein: CASSSPGGGTEAFF
D gene: TRBD2; J gene: TRBJ2-7; V gene: TRBV7-2; clone size: .; CDR3 DNA: TGTGCCAGCAGCCTCCAAGCGGGAACCGAGCAGTACTTC; CDR3 protein: CASSLQAGTEQYF
D gene: .; J gene: TRBJ2-7; V gene: TRBV7-8; clone size: .; CDR3 DNA: TGTGCCAGCAGCTTACAAGGCCACGGCCCCTACGAGCAGTACTTC; CDR3 protein: CASSLQGHGPYEQYF
D gene: TRBD1; J gene: TRBJ1-4; V gene: TRBV7-9; clone size: .; CDR3 DNA: TGTGCCAGCAGCTTAGGGGACAGAAACTATAATGAAAAACTGTTTTTT; CDR3 protein: CASSLGDRNYNEKLFF
D gene: .; J gene: TRBJ1-1; V gene: TRBV9; clone size: .; CDR3 DNA: TGTGCCAGCAGCGTACTTTCGGGGGGAAACACTGAAGCTTTCTTT; CDR3 protein: CASSVLSGGNTEAFF
D gene: .; J gene: TRBJ2-7; V gene: TRBV14; clone size: .; CDR3 DNA: TGTGCCAGCAGCCAATCAGGGGTCAGGGTGCGGTACTTC; CDR3 protein: CASSQSGVRVRYF
D gene: .; J gene: TRBJ1-3; V gene: TRBV5-1; clone size: .; CDR3 DNA: TGCGCCAGCGGCGGGGACGGAAACACCATATATTTT; CDR3 protein: CASGGDGNTIYF
D gene: .; J gene: TRBJ1-5; V gene: TRBV19; clone size: .; CDR3 DNA: TGTGCCAGTAGGAGGGGGGATCAGCCCCAGCATTTT; CDR3 protein: CASRRGDQPQHF
D gene: TRBD2; J gene: TRBJ2-3; V gene: TRBV19; clone size: .; CDR3 DNA: TGTGCCAGTAGAGGGGGGACTAGCGGGGGCCGCACAGATACGCAGTATTTT; CDR3 protein: CASRGGTSGGRTDTQYF
D gene: .; J gene: TRBJ1-1; V gene: TRBV10-1; clone size: .; CDR3 DNA: TGCGCCAGCAGTGAGTCGAAGCGTCGGCAGGGTACTGAAGCTTTCTTT; CDR3 protein: CASSESKRRQGTEAFF
D gene: .; J gene: TRBJ1-2; V gene: TRBV5-1; clone size: .; CDR3 DNA: TGCGCCAGCAGCTTGACCGGACGCCAGTACACCTTC; CDR3 protein: CASSLTGRQYTF
D gene: TRBD1; J gene: TRBJ1-3; V gene: TRBV7-3; clone size: few; CDR3 DNA: TGTGCCAGCAGCTCGACAGGGCCCAGCTCTGGAAACACCATATATTTT; CDR3 protein: CASSSTGPSSGNTIYF
D gene: TRBD1; J gene: TRBJ2-2; V gene: TRBV11-3; clone size: .; CDR3 DNA: TGTGCCAGCAGCTTACGGACAGGGGCGAACACCGGGGAGCTGTTTTTT; CDR3 protein: CASSLRTGANTGELFF
D gene: TRBD2; J gene: TRBJ2-1; V gene: TRBV28; clone size: once; CDR3 DNA: TGTGCCAGCAGTTCTCGTTCGTTCTGGCGGGGGGGCGGAAATGAGCAGTTCTTC; CDR3 protein: CASSSRSFWRGGGNEQFF
D gene: TRBD1; J gene: TRBJ2-5; V gene: TRBV7-2; clone size: .; CDR3 DNA: TGTGCCAGCAGCTTAGGGGGACAGGGGTGGGAGACCCAGTACTTC; CDR3 protein: CASSLGGQGWETQYF
D gene: .; J gene: TRBJ2-2; V gene: TRBV2; clone size: few; CDR3 DNA: TGTGCCAGCAATCAGCAAGAAGCCGGGGAGCTGTTTTTT; CDR3 protein: CASNQQEAGELFF
D gene: .; J gene: TRBJ2-5; V gene: TRBV5-1; clone size: .; CDR3 DNA: TGCGCCAGCAGCTTGGGTGGTCGGGGGGCTAATCGAGAGACCCAGTACTTC; CDR3 protein: CASSLGGRGANRETQYF
D gene: .; J gene: TRBJ2-7; V gene: TRBV28; clone size: few; CDR3 DNA: TGTGCCAGCAGTGGGGACGGTCCCTACGAGCAGTACTTC; CDR3 protein: CASSGDGPYEQYF
D gene: TRBD2; J gene: TRBJ2-1; V gene: TRBV27; clone size: .; CDR3 DNA: TGTGCCAGCAGACCCGGGACTAGCGGTTACAATGAGCAGTTCTTC; CDR3 protein: CASRPGTSGYNEQFF
D gene: .; J gene: TRBJ1-5; V gene: TRBV6-6; clone size: .; CDR3 DNA: TGTGCCAGCAGTTACTCCGGGCGCAATCAGCCCCAGCATTTT; CDR3 protein: CASSYSGRNQPQHF
D gene: TRBD2; J gene: TRBJ2-1; V gene: TRBV4-3; clone size: few; CDR3 DNA: TGCGCCAGCAGCCGCGGGGGGGGACACTCAAAGGCGGGCAATGAGCAGTTCTTC; CDR3 protein: CASSRGGGHSKAGNEQFF
D gene: .; J gene: TRBJ2-2; V gene: TRBV5-1; clone size: .; CDR3 DNA: TGCGCCAGCAGTTCGGGACTCGGGAACACCGGGGAGCTGTTTTTT; CDR3 protein: CASSSGLGNTGELFF
D gene: .; J gene: TRBJ2-7; V gene: TRBV5-1; clone size: .; CDR3 DNA: TGCGCCAGCAGCTACTTGAGCGGGACAGGTTCCCTCTACGAGCAGTACTTC; CDR3 protein: CASSYLSGTGSLYEQYF
D gene: TRBD1; J gene: TRBJ2-2; V gene: TRBV7-2; clone size: .; CDR3 DNA: TGTGCCAGCACCTCGGGACAGGGGGACGCCGGGGAGCTGTTTTTT; CDR3 protein: CASTSGQGDAGELFF
D gene: TRBD2; J gene: TRBJ2-7; V gene: TRBV19; clone size: few; CDR3 DNA: TGTGCCAGTAGTCGGACTAGCGGGATCGACGAGCAGTACTTC; CDR3 protein: CASSRTSGIDEQYF
D gene: .; J gene: TRBJ1-5; V gene: TRBV19; clone size: .; CDR3 DNA: TGTGCCAGTAGACAGGGCGATCAGCCCCAGCATTTT; CDR3 protein: CASRQGDQPQHF
D gene: .; J gene: TRBJ1-6; V gene: TRBV30; clone size: .; CDR3 DNA: TGTGCCTGGAGTGTATCGGGGGTAGGAAGATCACCCCTCCACTTT; CDR3 protein: CAWSVSGVGRSPLHF
D gene: .; J gene: TRBJ1-6; V gene: TRBV18; clone size: few; CDR3 DNA: TGTGCCAGCTCACCGGATAGGGATTCACCCCTCCACTTT; CDR3 protein: CASSPDRDSPLHF
D gene: TRBD2; J gene: TRBJ2-3; V gene: TRBV28; clone size: .; CDR3 DNA: TGTGCCAGCAGTCCTCGGACTAGCCGCTACACAGATACGCAGTATTTT; CDR3 protein: CASSPRTSRYTDTQYF
D gene: .; J gene: TRBJ2-5; V gene: TRBV30; clone size: few; CDR3 DNA: TGTGCCTGGGGCAGGAACCAAGAGACCCAGTACTTC; CDR3 protein: CAWGRNQETQYF
D gene: TRBD1; J gene: TRBJ1-4; V gene: TRBV5-1; clone size: .; CDR3 DNA: TGCGCCAGCAGCTCTCGGACAGGGCAAGTTGAAAAACTGTTTTTT; CDR3 protein: CASSSRTGQVEKLFF
D gene: TRBD1; J gene: TRBJ2-2; V gene: TRBV6-6; clone size: .; CDR3 DNA: TGTGCCAGCAGCCGGGGACAGGGGGCTTCCGGGGAGCTGTTTTTT; CDR3 protein: CASSRGQGASGELFF
D gene: TRBD1; J gene: TRBJ2-7; V gene: TRBV11-2; clone size: .; CDR3 DNA: TGTGCCAGCAGCTTAAAAAGGACAGGGACCTACGAGCAGTACTTC; CDR3 protein: CASSLKRTGTYEQYF
D gene: TRBD1; J gene: TRBJ1-5; V gene: TRBV7-6; clone size: .; CDR3 DNA: TGTGCCAGCAGCCCGGGAGGGGCAGGGGGCTATCAGCCCCAGCATTTT; CDR3 protein: CASSPGGAGGYQPQHF
D gene: TRBD1; J gene: TRBJ2-1; V gene: TRBV7-8; clone size: .; CDR3 DNA: TGTGCCAGCAGCCGGAGGGGGACAGGGAATAACAATGAGCAGTTCTTC; CDR3 protein: CASSRRGTGNNNEQFF
D gene: TRBD1; J gene: TRBJ2-7; V gene: TRBV6-6; clone size: .; CDR3 DNA: TGTGCCAGCAGTTACCAGGGGACAGGGGGTTACGAGCAGTACTTC; CDR3 protein: CASSYQGTGGYEQYF
D gene: .; J gene: TRBJ2-5; V gene: TRBV5-4; clone size: once; CDR3 DNA: TGTGCCAGCAGCTTGGGAGGGGGGGGTCGAGAGACCCAGTACTTC; CDR3 protein: CASSLGGGGRETQYF
D gene: .; J gene: TRBJ2-1; V gene: TRBV19; clone size: .; CDR3 DNA: TGTGCCAGTAGATCCGAGAAGGGTCGGGATGAGCAGTTCTTC; CDR3 protein: CASRSEKGRDEQFF
D gene: .; J gene: TRBJ1-6; V gene: TRBV6-5; clone size: .; CDR3 DNA: TGTGCCAGCAGTGAGTATTCACCCCTCCACTTT; CDR3 protein: CASSEYSPLHF
D gene: .; J gene: TRBJ1-6; V gene: TRBV6-5; clone size: few; CDR3 DNA: TGTGCCAGCAGTTACATCGGGGAAGGCTCACCCCTCCACTTT; CDR3 protein: CASSYIGEGSPLHF
D gene: .; J gene: TRBJ1-5; V gene: TRBV5-6; clone size: .; CDR3 DNA: TGTGCCAGCAGCTTGAGGGACGGATATCAGCCCCAGCATTTT; CDR3 protein: CASSLRDGYQPQHF
D gene: TRBD1; J gene: TRBJ2-7; V gene: TRBV6-5; clone size: .; CDR3 DNA: TGTGCCAGCAGTTGGGACAGTTCCTCCTACGAGCGGTACTTC; CDR3 protein: CASSWDSSSYERYF